The 19 T cell receptor beta chains presented below share a single source sample, sequenced in a study of neurological immune-mediated disorders. TCRdb reprocessed the 5' RACE reads with MiXCR, giving one entry per CDR3 protein. The sample holds 50,000 to 80,000 distinct CDR3 sequences, nearly 3.5% seen once. Sequencing was done on a sample of PBMCs. The receptors come from a man aged 40-50 years with multiple sclerosis.

This clonotype showed up many times. The chain links TRBV4-1 to TRBJ2-4; 7 bases are a match to TRBD2. Germline V lookup: CDR1 MGHRA, CDR2 YSYEKL. The CDR3 extends over 19 amino acids. V gave up 3 bases and J gave up 3 bases; unmatched junction bases: 17. Here the CDR3 reads CASSHPDASGLQDKNIQYF. The CDR3 nucleotides are TGCGCCAGCAGCCATCCGGATGCTAGCGGCCTGCAGGACAAAAACATTCAGTACTTC.

This clonotype has ten or more counts. The chain has TRBV12-3 or TRBV12-4 and TRBJ1-5, with unresolved D. The germline V and J ends were trimmed by 5 bases and 10 bases, with 12 bases remaining between them. The CDR3 sequence is 12 residues long. The CDR3 nucleotides are TGTGCCAGCAGTCCCCACGCTGGCCCCCAGCATTTT. It encodes CASSPHAGPQHF.

This clonotype was picked up many times. The chain joins TRBV2 to TRBJ1-5; D call uncertain. V was clipped by 6 bases and J by 0 bases, with 9 bases between them. The CDR3 spans 14 residues. Germline V gene lookup returns CDR1 SNHLY and CDR2 FYNNEI. This CDR3 reads CASSRTDSNQPQHF. In DNA form, the CDR3 reads TGTGCCAGCAGCCGGACGGATAGCAATCAGCCCCAGCATTTT.

There are many counts of this clonotype. The V gene is TRBV3-1, the J gene TRBJ2-7; 9 positions match TRBD1. The CDR3 runs 14 residues. Germline values: CDR1 LGHDT, CDR2 YNNKEL (reference sequence). J lost 2 bases, V lost 7 bases, and 6 bases had no gene match. The CDR3 is CASTPTGGAYEQYF. CDR3 coding DNA: TGTGCCAGCACCCCGACAGGGGGGGCCTACGAGCAGTACTTC.

This clonotype was detected ten times or more. This chain links TRBV12-3 or TRBV12-4 with TRBJ2-7; TRBD2 matches 7 bases. The junction had 4 bases not matched to a gene; V was cut back by 2 bases and J by 0 bases. This CDR3 has 15 amino acids. This chain's CDR3 is CASSLSGGGSYEQYF. CDR3 coding DNA: TGTGCCAGCAGTTTAAGTGGGGGGGGCTCCTACGAGCAGTACTTC.

This clonotype was found many times. The CDR3 reads CASLNRSYTGELFF. DNA of the CDR3: TGTGCCAGCCTGAATAGGAGCTACACCGGGGAGCTGTTTTTT. The chain links TRBV19 to TRBJ2-2; no reliable D call. Looked up from germline, CDR1 is LNHDA and CDR2 is SQIVND (reference sequence). The CDR3 spans 14 residues. V lost 9 bases, J lost 3 bases, and 14 bases lay in between. The complete variable domain, with remaining parts taken from reference TRBV19 and TRBJ2-2, reads DGGITQSPKYLFRKEGQNVTLSCEQNLNHDAMYWYRQDPGQGLRLIYYSQIVNDFQKGDIAEGYSVSREKKESFPLTVTSAQKNPTAFYLCASLNRSYTGELFFGEGSRLTVL.

This clonotype appeared a few times. V usage is TRBV5-1 and J usage is TRBJ2-1; D ambiguous. V was clipped by 2 bases and J by 0 bases, with 15 bases between them. Looked up from germline, CDR1 is SGHRS and CDR2 is YFSETQ. The CDR3 is 17 residues long. The CDR3 DNA is TGCGCCAGCAGCTTTAGGACGGTTCGATCCTCCTACAATGAGCAGTTCTTC. Encoded protein: CASSFRTVRSSYNEQFF.

There are many counts of this clonotype. V and J are TRBV5-1 and TRBJ1-1, with 8 bases matching TRBD1. The germline gives CDR1 SGHRS, CDR2 YFSETQ. CDR3 size: 16 residues. V dropped 4 bases and J dropped 1; count of bases not matched to a gene: 9. The CDR3 here is CASSGKSGQENTEAFF. Written as DNA, the CDR3 is TGCGCCAGCAGCGGGAAGTCGGGACAGGAGAACACTGAAGCTTTCTTT.

There are many counts of this clonotype. The gene calls are TRBV29-1 and TRBJ2-1, with TRBD2 as a possible D gene (6 bases). The V gene's germline CDR1 is SQVTM and CDR2 ANQGSEA. This CDR3 spans 10 amino acids. V was clipped by 3 bases and J by 15 bases, with 12 bases between them. CDR3 coding DNA: TGCAGCGTTGAGGAGGGTGGTCTGTTCTTC. Translation: CSVEEGGLFF.

This clonotype turned up a few times. The rearrangement links TRBV18 to TRBJ1-2, with TRBD1 matching over 8 bases. Germline CDR1 and CDR2: KGHSH and LQKENI. J lost 8 bases, V lost 6 bases, and 5 bases had no gene match. The CDR3 is 12 amino acids. CDR3 DNA sequence: TGTGCCAGCTCGCAGGGGGCTGAGGGCTACACCTTC. It specifies CASSQGAEGYTF. Supplemented by reference TRBV18 and TRBJ1-2, the full variable domain reads NAGVMQNPRHLVRRRGQEARLRCSPMKGHSHVYWYRQLPEEGLKFMVYLQKENIIDESGMPKERFSAEFPKEGPSILRIQQVVRGDSAAYFCASSQGAEGYTFGSGTRLTVV.

As to this clonotype: With a much larger clone just one base away, this may be a read error. The chain links TRBV7-2 to TRBJ2-3; possibly TRBD2 for D (7 bases). CDR3 size: 16 residues. CDR1 is SGHTA, CDR2 FQGNSA, per germline. The CDR3 nucleotides read TGTTCCAGCAGCTTTTTTCTTGCGGGGGCGGGAGATACGCAGTATTTT. It yields the protein CSSSFFLAGAGDTQYF.

This clonotype is a singleton in its sample. One end of the junction is discordant with germline, which a read error may explain. V is TRBV10-2 and J is TRBJ1-5; D is uncertain. Germline CDR1 WSHSY, CDR2 SAAADI. The CDR3 covers 13 residues. CDR3 residues: CASGAAPYQPQNF. In DNA, the CDR3 is TGCGCCAGCGGAGCGGCGCCTTATCAGCCCCAGAATTTT.

This clonotype has more than one count but fewer than ten. The rearrangement uses TRBV11-2 and TRBJ1-3, with 9 bases fitting TRBD1. V lost 5 bases to trimming and J lost 4 bases; unmatched junction nucleotides: 6. The CDR3 runs 15 residues. Germline V lookup: CDR1 SGHAT, CDR2 FQNNGV. The CDR3 region has the DNA TGTGCCAGCAGCCTTCGACAGGGGGTCGGAAACACCATATATTTT. Amino acid sequence: CASSLRQGVGNTIYF.

This clonotype occurred many times. The V gene is TRBV7-6, the J gene TRBJ2-1, with TRBD2 matching 9 bases. The trim removed 3 bases at V and 8 bases at J, leaving 2 bases unmatched. Germline V gene sequence: CDR1 SGHVS, CDR2 FNYEAQ. This CDR3 contains 13 residues. CDR3 sequence reads: CASSFSGSDEQFF. The CDR3 bases are TGTGCCAGCAGCTTTAGCGGGAGCGATGAGCAGTTCTTC.

In its sample, this clonotype was seen many times. This chain connects TRBV29-1 to TRBJ2-7; D is possibly TRBD1 or TRBD2 (6 bases each). This CDR3 is 15 amino acids long. The V gene lost 4 bases and the J gene lost 5 bases, with 21 bases spanning the gap. Germline values: CDR1 SQVTM, CDR2 ANQGSEA. CDR3 sequence reads: CSVGEGNSGADEQYF. DNA of the CDR3: TGCAGCGTTGGGGAAGGGAACTCGGGGGCGGACGAGCAGTACTTC.

In its sample, this clonotype was seen a few times. This may be a read error, as it is one base from a much larger clone. The J gene is TRBJ2-3, the V gene TRBV20-1; D is perhaps TRBD1 or TRBD2 (5 bases each). The CDR3 covers 12 residues. Germline values: CDR1 DFQATT, CDR2 SNEGSKA (reference sequence). As DNA, the CDR3 is TGCAGTGCTAATGGGGGTGGGGATATGCAGTATTTT. It encodes CSANGGGDMQYF.

This clonotype has at least ten counts. The chain combines TRBV4-1 with TRBJ2-7, with D perhaps TRBD1 (6 bases). From germline, CDR1 is MGHRA and CDR2 YSYEKL. The CDR3 covers 14 residues. Deletions cut 3 bases from V and 5 bases from J, with 14 bases between. CDR3 DNA: TGCGCCAGCAGCCATACACAGGGCCTCGACGAGCAGTACTTC. Protein product: CASSHTQGLDEQYF.

This clonotype was seen repeatedly, ten times or more. The chain joins TRBV5-1 to TRBJ1-4, with a tentative D call TRBD1 (6 bases). Trimming shortened V by 2 bases and J by 5 bases, and 10 bases separated the two germline ends. This CDR3 comprises 14 residues. Germline values: CDR1 SGHRS, CDR2 YFSETQ. The CDR3 bases are TGCGCCAGCAGCTTTACAGGGCTCAATGAAAAACTGTTTTTT. Its translation is CASSFTGLNEKLFF. The full variable domain, with the rest looked up from reference TRBV5-1 and TRBJ1-4, is KAGVTQTPRYLIKTRGQQVTLSCSPISGHRSVSWYQQTPGQGLQFLFEYFSETQRNKGNFPGRFSGRQFSNSRSEMNVSTLELGDSALYLCASSFTGLNEKLFFGSGTQLSVL.

This clonotype was detected a few times. The CDR3 loop reads CASSQVALAGVEQYF. The DNA of the CDR3 is TGTGCCAGCAGCCAAGTGGCCCTAGCGGGAGTCGAGCAGTACTTC. The chain uses TRBV3-1 and TRBJ2-7, with 10 positions matching TRBD2. Trimming took 1 base from V and 6 from J; bases not matched to a gene: 6. From germline, CDR1 is LGHDT and CDR2 YNNKEL (reference sequence). This CDR3 comprises 15 residues.